These 12 T cell receptor beta chains were sequenced from one sample in a study of identical twins. MiXCR was run by TCRdb on the 5' RACE reads, yielding one entry per CDR3 protein. The sample carries approximately 350,000 distinct CDR3 sequences, roughly 12% recorded once. This sample was shared with a second study, whose subject was yellow fever vaccine responses in identical twins.

Sequenced input: CD8+ T cells sorted from blood. Source of these receptors: a woman in her late teens or twenties in good health.

V usage is TRBV2 and J usage is TRBJ1-2, with a tentative D call TRBD1 (5 bases). Trimming removed 2 bases from V and 5 bases from J, with 21 bases in between. The germline V gene encodes CDR1 SNHLY and CDR2 FYNNEI. CDR3 length equals 17 residues. The CDR3 nucleotides are TGTGCCAGCAGTGAATATGGCAGGGCGAAAAGCCCGTATGGCTACACCTTC. As protein: CASSEYGRAKSPYGYTF.

A few counts support this clonotype. This chain uses TRBV2 with TRBJ2-7, with D possibly TRBD1 on 5 matching bases. V lost 1 base and J lost 5, with 9 bases in between. The germline V gene encodes CDR1 SNHLY and CDR2 FYNNEI. This CDR3 is 13 amino acids long. The CDR3 loop reads CASSEEGANEQYF. DNA for the CDR3: TGTGCCAGCAGTGAAGAAGGGGCCAACGAGCAGTACTTC.

V gene TRBV7-9 combines with J gene TRBJ2-3; the match to TRBD1 covers 8 bases. The CDR3 contains 15 residues. Germline loops: CDR1 SEHNR, CDR2 FQNEAQ (reference sequence). V was clipped by 4 bases and J by 8 bases; unmatched bases: 11. In DNA form, the CDR3 reads TGTGCCAGCAGCTCCACCGGGACAGGATGGTTTACGCAGTATTTT. It translates to CASSSTGTGWFTQYF.

V gene TRBV11-2 combines with J gene TRBJ2-7, with TRBD2 matching 7 bases. Germline CDR1 is SGHAT and CDR2 is FQNNGV. V gave up 5 bases and J gave up 2 bases; unmatched junction bases: 18. The CDR3 length is 18 residues. The CDR3 loop reads CASSHPKYPSGGAYEQYF. The CDR3 coding sequence is TGTGCCAGCAGCCACCCAAAATATCCTAGCGGAGGTGCCTACGAGCAGTACTTC.

At least ten counts were recorded for this clonotype. The CDR3 spells CASSPQGQGNQPQHF. CDR3 bases: TGTGCCAGCAGTCCTCAGGGTCAGGGCAATCAGCCCCAGCATTTT. This chain uses TRBV12-3 or TRBV12-4 with TRBJ1-5, with D maybe TRBD1 (5 bases). The CDR3 sequence is 15 residues long. Trimming removed 5 bases at V and 2 bases at J, with 13 bases between.

This clonotype has ten or more counts. The gene calls are TRBV12-3 or TRBV12-4 and TRBJ2-5; weak D call: TRBD2 (5 bases). The CDR3 is made up of 12 amino acids. V was cut by 6 bases and J by 4 bases, with 9 bases left in between. CDR3 in amino acids: CASSPAGETQYF. CDR3 in DNA: TGTGCCAGCAGCCCTGCGGGAGAGACCCAGTACTTC.

This clonotype appeared many times. V usage is TRBV7-2 and J usage is TRBJ2-7; D is unresolved. V was cut by 2 bases and J by 6 bases, with 11 bases left in between. Germline CDR1 is SGHTA and CDR2 is FQGNSA. CDR3 length equals 13 residues. CDR3: CASSLRVGSEQYV. The CDR3 DNA follows: TGTGCCAGCAGCTTAAGGGTTGGCTCCGAGCAGTACGTC.

There are a few counts of this clonotype. The J gene is TRBJ2-5, the V gene TRBV7-9; 7 positions agree with TRBD2. V shed 5 bases and J 5 bases; nucleotides not matched to a gene: 14. Per germline, CDR1 SEHNR and CDR2 FQNEAQ (reference sequence). The length of the CDR3 is 16 residues. The CDR3 DNA is TGTGCCAGCAGCCCCGGAACGTGGAGGGAGGGGGAGACCCAGTACTTC. Translation gives CASSPGTWREGETQYF.

This clonotype was detected a few times. This chain uses TRBV6-2 or TRBV6-3 with TRBJ2-7; D remains unclear. CDR3 length equals 13 residues. Germline-derived CDR1 and CDR2 are MNHEY and SVGEGT. The V end lost 0 bases, the J end lost 4 bases, and 7 bases lay between the germline ends. The DNA of the CDR3 is TGTGCCAGCAGTTACTCGACCTATTACGAGCAGTACGTC. This gives the protein CASSYSTYYEQYV.

This clonotype was seen repeatedly, ten times or more. This chain joins TRBV29-1 and TRBJ2-1; 12 nucleotides agree with TRBD2. CDR3 length: 17 residues. Trimming took 4 bases from V and 0 from J; bases not matched to a gene: 7. Germline CDR1 SQVTM, CDR2 ANQGSEA. The CDR3 loop is CSVAGLAGPSSYNEQFF. CDR3 nucleotide sequence: TGCAGCGTTGCAGGACTAGCGGGACCAAGCTCCTACAATGAGCAGTTCTTC.

This chain connects TRBV2 to TRBJ2-3; D gene unclear. The CDR3 runs to 15 residues. The V gene lost 5 bases and the J gene lost 4 bases, with 16 bases spanning the gap. Germline values: CDR1 SNHLY, CDR2 FYNNEI. The CDR3 reads CASSPGHRTADTQYF. CDR3 sequence (DNA): TGTGCCAGCAGTCCCGGTCACCGGACCGCAGATACGCAGTATTTT.

This clonotype has at least ten counts. This chain joins TRBV24-1 and TRBJ1-5, with 7 bases that match TRBD1. The germline V gene encodes CDR1 KGHDR and CDR2 SFDVKD. The CDR3 sequence is 17 residues long. Germline trimming cut 4 bases from V and 1 base from J; bases unmatched to any gene: 9. The CDR3 loop is CATSDGDSLLSNQPQHF. In nucleotides, the CDR3 is TGTGCCACCAGTGACGGGGACAGTTTACTAAGCAATCAGCCCCAGCATTTT.